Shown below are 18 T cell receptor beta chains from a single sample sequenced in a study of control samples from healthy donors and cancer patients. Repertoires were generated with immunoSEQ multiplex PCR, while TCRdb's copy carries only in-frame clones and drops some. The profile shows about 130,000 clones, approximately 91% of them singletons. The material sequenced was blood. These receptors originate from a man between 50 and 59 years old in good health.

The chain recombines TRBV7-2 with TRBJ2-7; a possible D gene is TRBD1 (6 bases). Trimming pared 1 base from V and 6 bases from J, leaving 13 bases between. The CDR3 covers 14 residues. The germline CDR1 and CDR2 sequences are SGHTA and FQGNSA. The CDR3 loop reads CASSLDGGRGEQYF. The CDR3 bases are TGTGCCAGCAGCTTAGATGGGGGCCGGGGCGAGCAGTACTTC.

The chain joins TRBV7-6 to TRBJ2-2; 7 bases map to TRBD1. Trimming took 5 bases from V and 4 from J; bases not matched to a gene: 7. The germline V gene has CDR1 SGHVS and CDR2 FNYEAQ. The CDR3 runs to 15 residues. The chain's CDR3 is CASSRTGASTGELFF. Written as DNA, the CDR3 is TGTGCCAGCAGCCGCACAGGGGCGAGCACCGGGGAGCTGTTTTTT.

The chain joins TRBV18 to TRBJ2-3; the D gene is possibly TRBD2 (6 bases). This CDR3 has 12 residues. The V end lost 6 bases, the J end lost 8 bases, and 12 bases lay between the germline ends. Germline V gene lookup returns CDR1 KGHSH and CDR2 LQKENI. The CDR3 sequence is CASSLGSLTQYF. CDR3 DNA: TGTGCCAGCTCCCTCGGGAGTCTTACGCAGTATTTT.

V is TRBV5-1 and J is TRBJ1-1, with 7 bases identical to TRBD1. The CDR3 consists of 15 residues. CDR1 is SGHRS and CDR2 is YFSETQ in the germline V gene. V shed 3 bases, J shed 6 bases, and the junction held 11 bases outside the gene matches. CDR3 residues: CASSSRQGRVAEAFF. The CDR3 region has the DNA TGCGCCAGCAGCTCCCGACAGGGTCGCGTCGCTGAAGCTTTCTTT.

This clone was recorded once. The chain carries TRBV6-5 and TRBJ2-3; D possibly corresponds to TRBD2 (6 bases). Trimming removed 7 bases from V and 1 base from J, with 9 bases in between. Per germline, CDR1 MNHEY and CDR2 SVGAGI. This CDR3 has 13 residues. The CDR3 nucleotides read TGTGCCAGCATGGGCGGGGGCACAGATACGCAGTATTTT. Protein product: CASMGGGTDTQYF.

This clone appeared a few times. CDR3 sequence (DNA): TGTGCCAGCTCCCGGAACAGGGGGCTAAACACCGGGGAGCTGTTTTTT. The encoded protein is CASSRNRGLNTGELFF. The V and J genes are TRBV18 and TRBJ2-2; TRBD1 matches 9 bases. Per the germline V gene, CDR1 is KGHSH and CDR2 is LQKENI. The CDR3 totals 16 residues. Trimming cost V 6 bases and J 2 bases; bases outside gene matches: 7. The whole variable domain, remainder taken from reference TRBV18 and TRBJ2-2, is NAGVMQNPRHLVRRRGQEARLRCSPMKGHSHVYWYRQLPEEGLKFMVYLQKENIIDESGMPKERFSAEFPKEGPSILRIQQVVRGDSAAYFCASSRNRGLNTGELFFGEGSRLTVL.

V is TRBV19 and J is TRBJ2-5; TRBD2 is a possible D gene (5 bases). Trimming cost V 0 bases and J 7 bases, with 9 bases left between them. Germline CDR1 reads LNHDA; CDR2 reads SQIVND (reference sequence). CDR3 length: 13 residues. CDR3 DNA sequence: TGTGCCAGTAGTATAGATGACGAGGGGACCCAGTACTTC. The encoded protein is CASSIDDEGTQYF.

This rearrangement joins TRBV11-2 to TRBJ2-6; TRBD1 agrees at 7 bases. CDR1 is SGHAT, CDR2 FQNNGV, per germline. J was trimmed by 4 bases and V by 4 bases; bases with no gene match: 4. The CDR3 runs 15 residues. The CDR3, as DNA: TGTGCCAGCAGCTACAGGGGCGCCGGGGCCAACGTCCTGACTTTC. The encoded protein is CASSYRGAGANVLTF.

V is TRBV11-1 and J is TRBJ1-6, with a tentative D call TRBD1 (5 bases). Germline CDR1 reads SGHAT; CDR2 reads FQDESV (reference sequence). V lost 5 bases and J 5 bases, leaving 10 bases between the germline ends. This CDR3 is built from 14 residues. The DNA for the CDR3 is TGTGCCAGCAGCCCTCGGGGGAATAATTCACCCCTCCACTTT. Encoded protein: CASSPRGNNSPLHF.

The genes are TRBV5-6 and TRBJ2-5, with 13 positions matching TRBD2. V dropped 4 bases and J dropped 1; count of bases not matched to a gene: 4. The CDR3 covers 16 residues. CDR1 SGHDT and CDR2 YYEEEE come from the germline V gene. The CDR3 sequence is CASSQGTSGAQETQYF. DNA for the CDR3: TGTGCCAGCAGCCAGGGGACTAGCGGGGCCCAAGAGACCCAGTACTTC.

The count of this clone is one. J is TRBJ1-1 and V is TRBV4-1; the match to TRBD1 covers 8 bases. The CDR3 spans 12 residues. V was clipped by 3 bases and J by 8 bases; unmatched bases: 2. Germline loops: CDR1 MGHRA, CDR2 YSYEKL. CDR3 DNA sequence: TGCGCCAGCAGCCAGGACAGGGTAGAAGCTTTCTTT. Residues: CASSQDRVEAFF.

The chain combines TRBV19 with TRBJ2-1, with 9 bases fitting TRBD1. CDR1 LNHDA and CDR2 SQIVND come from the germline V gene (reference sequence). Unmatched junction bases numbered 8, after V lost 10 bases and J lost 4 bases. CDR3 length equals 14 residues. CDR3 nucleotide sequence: TGTGCCACCGAACAGGGGGCCTCGTACAATGAGCAGTTCTTC. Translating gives CATEQGASYNEQFF.

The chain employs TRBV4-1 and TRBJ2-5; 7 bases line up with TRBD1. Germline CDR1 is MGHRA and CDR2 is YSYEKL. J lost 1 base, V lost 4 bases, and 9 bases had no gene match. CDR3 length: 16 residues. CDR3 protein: CASSLHTGTVQETQYF. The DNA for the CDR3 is TGCGCCAGCAGCCTCCATACTGGGACAGTCCAAGAGACCCAGTACTTC.

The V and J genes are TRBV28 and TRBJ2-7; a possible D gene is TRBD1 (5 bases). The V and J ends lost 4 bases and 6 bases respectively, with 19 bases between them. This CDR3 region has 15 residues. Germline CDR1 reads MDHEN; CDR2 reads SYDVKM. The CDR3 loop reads CASSYPQGLGREQYF. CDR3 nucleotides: TGTGCCAGCAGTTATCCGCAGGGCCTTGGGCGCGAGCAGTACTTC.

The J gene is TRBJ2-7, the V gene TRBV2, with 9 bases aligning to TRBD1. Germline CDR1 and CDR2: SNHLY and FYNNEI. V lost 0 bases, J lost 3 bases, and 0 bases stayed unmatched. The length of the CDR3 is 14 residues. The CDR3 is CASSEAGQGYEQYF. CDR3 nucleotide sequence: TGTGCCAGCAGTGAAGCGGGACAGGGCTACGAGCAGTACTTC.

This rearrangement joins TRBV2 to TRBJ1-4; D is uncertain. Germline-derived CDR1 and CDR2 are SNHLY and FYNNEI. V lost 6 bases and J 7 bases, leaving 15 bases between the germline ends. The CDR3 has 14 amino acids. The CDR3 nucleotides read TGTGCCAGCAGGCGGGAGAAGGGTCCTGAAAAACTGTTTTTT. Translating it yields CASRREKGPEKLFF.

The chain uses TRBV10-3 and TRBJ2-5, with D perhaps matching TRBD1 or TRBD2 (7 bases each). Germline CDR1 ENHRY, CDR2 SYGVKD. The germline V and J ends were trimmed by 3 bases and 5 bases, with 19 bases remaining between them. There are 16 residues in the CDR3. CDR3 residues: CAISERGGGEGETQYF. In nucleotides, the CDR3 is TGTGCCATCAGTGAACGGGGAGGGGGCGAGGGGGAGACCCAGTACTTC.

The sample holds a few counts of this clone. In DNA form, the CDR3 reads TGTGCCACCAGTGCCGAACGAGGGGGGGCTTACGAGCAGTACTTC. Translation: CATSAERGGAYEQYF. This rearrangement joins TRBV24-1 to TRBJ2-7, with D possibly TRBD2 on 7 matching bases. The CDR3 runs to 15 residues. Germline CDR1 is KGHDR and CDR2 is SFDVKD. Trimming took 5 bases from V and 4 from J, leaving 17 bases between them.